The text below deals with one TCR beta chain. Its antigen is unknown. These data are taken from a study of graft-versus-host responses after intestinal transplantation. Data came from immunoSEQ multiplex PCR; TCRdb stores just in-frame clones and leaves some out. The sample holds approximately 49,000 clones, 89% seen once. The V gene lost 6 bases and the J gene lost 2 bases, with 11 bases spanning the gap. The V gene's germline CDR1 is SNHLY and CDR2 FYNNEI. This CDR3 contains 13 residues. The clonotype originates from a human donor who was the organ donor for an intestinal transplant. The V gene is TRBV2, the J gene TRBJ2-7, with D maybe TRBD1 (6 bases). The input for sequencing was unstimulated CD4+ T cells sorted from spleen or lymph node cells, taken before transplant. The CDR3: CASSEGVPYEQYF. DNA of the CDR3: TGTGCCAGCAGCGAGGGGGTCCCCTACGAGCAGTACTTC.